The rows below give T cell receptor beta chains drawn from one sample of a study of beta chain features in type 1 diabetes. The protocol was immunoSEQ multiplex PCR, while the TCRdb copy is restricted to in-frame clones and leaves out a portion. The table shows some 230,000 clones, with over 8.5% occurring only once. The specimen sequenced was naive CD4+ T cells from blood. These receptors originate from a woman between 18 and 29 years old in good health. Each CDR3 is given with its conserved first and last residue. Fields, in order: D gene, J gene, V gene, clone size, CDR3 DNA, CDR3 protein. D genes are given only for firm matches. Rows may omit the clone size; those that give it use once, few, many or a size class.

>.|TRBJ1-1|TRBV30|.
TGTGCCTGGAGTTTAGACAGGAACACTGAAGCTTTCTTT
CAWSLDRNTEAFF
>TRBD1|TRBJ2-5|TRBV30|few
TGTGCCTGGAGTGCCAGGGGGGAGACCCAGTACTTC
CAWSARGETQYF
>TRBD1|TRBJ1-6|TRBV5-1|few
TGCGCCAGCAGCTTGGGGACGGGACAGTACCATTCACCCCTCCACTTT
CASSLGTGQYHSPLHF
>TRBD1|TRBJ1-1|TRBV19|.
TGTGCCAGTAGGAAAGGGACAGTCGGAGGGGGGAACACTGAAGCTTTCTTT
CASRKGTVGGGNTEAFF
>.|TRBJ1-2|TRBV19|few
TGTGCCAGTAGTATAGGAGGTGGCTACACCTTC
CASSIGGGYTF
>.|TRBJ1-2|TRBV11-2|.
TGTGCCAGCAGCTTAATCCCCTCCTATGGCTACACCTTC
CASSLIPSYGYTF
>.|TRBJ2-1|TRBV27|.
TGTGCCAGCAGTTCGGACAGCCGTTTGTACAATGAGCAGTTCTTC
CASSSDSRLYNEQFF
>TRBD1|TRBJ1-1|TRBV5-1|.
TGCGCCAGCAGGACCGGGACAGAGAACACTGAAGCTTTCTTT
CASRTGTENTEAFF
>.|TRBJ2-3|TRBV2|few
TGTGCCAGCCGAGAGCAGAGCGGGTTCACAGATACGCAGTATTTT
CASREQSGFTDTQYF
>TRBD1|TRBJ2-1|TRBV6-6|few
TGTGCCAGCAGTTCCCCGGGACAGGGGTTCGGGGAGCAGTTCTTC
CASSSPGQGFGEQFF
>.|TRBJ2-1|TRBV25-1|.
TGTGCCAGCAGTGGATTTGGCGGGAAGGGCAATGAGCAGTTCTTC
CASSGFGGKGNEQFF
>.|TRBJ2-5|TRBV5-1|.
TGCGCCAGCAGCCGGGGTCTGGGGGCCCTTCAAGAGACCCAGTACTTC
CASSRGLGALQETQYF
>.|TRBJ1-1|TRBV28|.
TGTGCCAGCAGTCCCTCAGGGGCCTTTCTGGAAGCTTTCTTT
CASSPSGAFLEAFF
>.|TRBJ2-3|TRBV5-8|.
TGTGCCAGCAGCTTCACGGGAGCGGGCACAGATACGCAGTATTTT
CASSFTGAGTDTQYF